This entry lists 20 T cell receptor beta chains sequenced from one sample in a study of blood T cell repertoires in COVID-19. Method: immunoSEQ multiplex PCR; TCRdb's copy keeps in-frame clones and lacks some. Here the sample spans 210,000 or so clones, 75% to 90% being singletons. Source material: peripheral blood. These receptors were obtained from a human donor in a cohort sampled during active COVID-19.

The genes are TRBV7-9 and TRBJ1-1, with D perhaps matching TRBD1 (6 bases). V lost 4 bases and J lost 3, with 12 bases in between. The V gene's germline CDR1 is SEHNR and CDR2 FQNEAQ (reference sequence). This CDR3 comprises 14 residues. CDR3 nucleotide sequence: TGTGCCAGCAGCTATACAGGGTCATACACTGAAGCTTTCTTT. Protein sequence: CASSYTGSYTEAFF. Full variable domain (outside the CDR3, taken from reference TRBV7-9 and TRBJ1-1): DTGVSQNPRHKITKRGQNVTFRCDPISEHNRLYWYRQTLGQGPEFLTYFQNEAQLEKSRLLSDRFSAERPKGSFSTLEIQRTEQGDSAMYLCASSYTGSYTEAFFGQGTRLTVV.

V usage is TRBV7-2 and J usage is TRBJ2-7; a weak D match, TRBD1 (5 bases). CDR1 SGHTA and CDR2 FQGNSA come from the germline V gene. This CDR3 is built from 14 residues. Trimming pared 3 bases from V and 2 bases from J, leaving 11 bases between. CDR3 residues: CASSFSGLPYEQYF. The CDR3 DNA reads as TGTGCCAGCAGCTTCTCAGGGTTGCCCTACGAGCAGTACTTC.

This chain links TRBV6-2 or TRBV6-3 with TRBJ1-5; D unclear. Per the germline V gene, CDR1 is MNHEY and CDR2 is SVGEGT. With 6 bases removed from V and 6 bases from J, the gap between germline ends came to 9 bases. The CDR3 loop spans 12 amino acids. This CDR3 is CASSFFFQPQHF. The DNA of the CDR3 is TGTGCCAGCAGCTTTTTCTTTCAGCCCCAGCATTTT.

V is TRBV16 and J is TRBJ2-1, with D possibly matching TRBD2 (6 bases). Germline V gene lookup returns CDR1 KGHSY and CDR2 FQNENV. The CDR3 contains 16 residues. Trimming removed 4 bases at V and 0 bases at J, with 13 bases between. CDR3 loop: CASSPFAGSSYNEQFF. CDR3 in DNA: TGTGCCAGCAGCCCATTCGCGGGGAGCTCCTACAATGAGCAGTTCTTC.

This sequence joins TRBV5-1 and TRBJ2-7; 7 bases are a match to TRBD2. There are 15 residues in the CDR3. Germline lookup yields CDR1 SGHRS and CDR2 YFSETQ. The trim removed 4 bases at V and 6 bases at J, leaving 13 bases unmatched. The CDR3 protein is CASSAVGLGPFEQYF. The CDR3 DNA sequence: TGCGCCAGCAGCGCCGTTGGACTAGGCCCCTTCGAGCAGTACTTC. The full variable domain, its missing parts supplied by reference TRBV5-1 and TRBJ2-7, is KAGVTQTPRYLIKTRGQQVTLSCSPISGHRSVSWYQQTPGQGLQFLFEYFSETQRNKGNFPGRFSGRQFSNSRSEMNVSTLELGDSALYLCASSAVGLGPFEQYFGPGTRLTVT.

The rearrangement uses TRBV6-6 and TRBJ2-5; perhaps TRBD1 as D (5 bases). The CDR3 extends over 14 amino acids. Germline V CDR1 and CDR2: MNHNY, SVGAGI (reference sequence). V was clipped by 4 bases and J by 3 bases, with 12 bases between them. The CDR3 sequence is CASSSFREEETQYF. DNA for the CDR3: TGTGCCAGCAGTTCCTTCAGGGAAGAAGAGACCCAGTACTTC.

This chain's CDR3 is CASRAQGYEQYF. Written as DNA, the CDR3 is TGTGCCAGCAGGGCACAGGGCTACGAGCAGTACTTC. The chain links TRBV2 to TRBJ2-7; D perhaps matches TRBD1 (6 bases). The CDR3 totals 12 residues. The germline V gene encodes CDR1 SNHLY and CDR2 FYNNEI. V lost 6 bases and J lost 3, with 9 bases in between.

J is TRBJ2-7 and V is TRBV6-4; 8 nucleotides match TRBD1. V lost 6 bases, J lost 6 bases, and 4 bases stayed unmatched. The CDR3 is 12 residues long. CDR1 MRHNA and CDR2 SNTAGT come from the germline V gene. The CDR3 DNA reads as TGTGCCAGCAGGACAGGGGTCGGCGAGCAGTACTTC. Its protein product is CASRTGVGEQYF.

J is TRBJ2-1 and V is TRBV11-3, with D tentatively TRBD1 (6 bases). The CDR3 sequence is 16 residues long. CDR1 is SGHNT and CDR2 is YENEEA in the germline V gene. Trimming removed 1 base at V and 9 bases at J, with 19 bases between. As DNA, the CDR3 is TGTGCCAGCAGCTTAGGGTATCAGGGGAGTGGGGGTGAGCAGTTCTTC. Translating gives CASSLGYQGSGGEQFF. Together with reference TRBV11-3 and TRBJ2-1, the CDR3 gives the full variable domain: EAGVVQSPRYKIIEKKQPVAFWCNPISGHNTLYWYLQNLGQGPELLIRYENEEAVDDSQLPKDRFSAERLKGVDSTLKIQPAELGDSAVYLCASSLGYQGSGGEQFFGPGTRLTVL.

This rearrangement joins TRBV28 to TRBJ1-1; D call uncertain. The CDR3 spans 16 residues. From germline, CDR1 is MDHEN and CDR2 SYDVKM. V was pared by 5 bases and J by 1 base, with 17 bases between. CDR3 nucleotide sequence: TGTGCCAGCAGTACACCAACAGAGGCGGGGAACACTGAAGCTTTCTTT. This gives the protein CASSTPTEAGNTEAFF. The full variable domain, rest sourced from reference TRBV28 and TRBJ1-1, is DVKVTQSSRYLVKRTGEKVFLECVQDMDHENMFWYRQDPGLGLRLIYFSYDVKMKEKGDIPEGYSVSREKKERFSLILESASTNQTSMYLCASSTPTEAGNTEAFFGQGTRLTVV.

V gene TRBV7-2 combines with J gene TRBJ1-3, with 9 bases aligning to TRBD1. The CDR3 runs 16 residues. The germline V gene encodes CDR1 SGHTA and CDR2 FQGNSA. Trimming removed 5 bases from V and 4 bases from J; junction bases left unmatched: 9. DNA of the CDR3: TGTGCCAGCAGCCTCGGCACAGGGGGCTCCGGAAACACCATATATTTT. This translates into CASSLGTGGSGNTIYF.

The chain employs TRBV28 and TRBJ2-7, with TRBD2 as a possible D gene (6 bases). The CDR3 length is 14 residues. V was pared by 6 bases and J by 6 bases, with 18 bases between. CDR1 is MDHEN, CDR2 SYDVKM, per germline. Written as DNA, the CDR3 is TGTGCCAGCAGGGAAACGGGGGTGAGGACCGAGCAGTACTTC. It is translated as CASRETGVRTEQYF. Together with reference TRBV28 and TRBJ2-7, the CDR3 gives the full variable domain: DVKVTQSSRYLVKRTGEKVFLECVQDMDHENMFWYRQDPGLGLRLIYFSYDVKMKEKGDIPEGYSVSREKKERFSLILESASTNQTSMYLCASRETGVRTEQYFGPGTRLTVT.

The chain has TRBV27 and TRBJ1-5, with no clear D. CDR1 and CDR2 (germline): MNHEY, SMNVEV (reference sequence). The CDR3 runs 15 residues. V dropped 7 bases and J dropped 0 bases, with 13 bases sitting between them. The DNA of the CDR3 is TGTGCCAGCACCGAACCCGCCTATAGCAATCAGCCCCAGCATTTT. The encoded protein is CASTEPAYSNQPQHF.

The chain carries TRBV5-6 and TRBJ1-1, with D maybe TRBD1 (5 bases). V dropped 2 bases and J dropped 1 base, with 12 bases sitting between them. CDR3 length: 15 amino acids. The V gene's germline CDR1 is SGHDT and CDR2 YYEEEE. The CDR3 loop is CASSLRPRGNTEAFF. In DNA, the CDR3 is TGTGCCAGCAGCTTAAGACCAAGGGGGAACACTGAAGCTTTCTTT.

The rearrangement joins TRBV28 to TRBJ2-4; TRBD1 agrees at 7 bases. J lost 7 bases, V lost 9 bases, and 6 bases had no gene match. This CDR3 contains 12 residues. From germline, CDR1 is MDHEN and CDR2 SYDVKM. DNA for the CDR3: TGTGCCAGGTGGCAGGGGGAGAACATTCAGTACTTC. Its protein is CARWQGENIQYF.

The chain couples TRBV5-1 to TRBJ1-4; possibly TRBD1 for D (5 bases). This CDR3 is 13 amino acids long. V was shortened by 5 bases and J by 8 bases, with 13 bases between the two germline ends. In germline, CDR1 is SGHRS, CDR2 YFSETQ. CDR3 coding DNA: TGCGCCAGCAGAGGGGCGGTGGTGGAAAAACTGTTTTTT. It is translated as CASRGAVVEKLFF. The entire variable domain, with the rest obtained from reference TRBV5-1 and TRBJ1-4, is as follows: KAGVTQTPRYLIKTRGQQVTLSCSPISGHRSVSWYQQTPGQGLQFLFEYFSETQRNKGNFPGRFSGRQFSNSRSEMNVSTLELGDSALYLCASRGAVVEKLFFGSGTQLSVL.

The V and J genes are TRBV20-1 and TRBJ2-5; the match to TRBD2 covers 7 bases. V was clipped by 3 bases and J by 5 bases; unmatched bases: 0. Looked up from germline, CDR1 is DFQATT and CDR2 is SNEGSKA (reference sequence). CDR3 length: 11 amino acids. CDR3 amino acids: CSASGRETQYF. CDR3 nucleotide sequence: TGCAGTGCTAGCGGGAGGGAGACCCAGTACTTC.

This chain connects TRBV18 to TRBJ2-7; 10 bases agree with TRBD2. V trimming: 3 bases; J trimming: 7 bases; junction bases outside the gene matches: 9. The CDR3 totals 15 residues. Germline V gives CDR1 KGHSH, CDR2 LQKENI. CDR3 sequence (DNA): TGTGCCAGCTCACCCCCCGGGACTAGCGTCAAGGAGCAGTACTTC. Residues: CASSPPGTSVKEQYF.

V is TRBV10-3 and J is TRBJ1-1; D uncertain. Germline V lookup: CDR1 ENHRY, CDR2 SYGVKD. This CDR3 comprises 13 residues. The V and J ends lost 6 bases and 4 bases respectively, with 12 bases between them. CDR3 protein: CAISELPSTEAFF. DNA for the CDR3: TGTGCCATCAGCGAACTCCCAAGCACTGAAGCTTTCTTT.

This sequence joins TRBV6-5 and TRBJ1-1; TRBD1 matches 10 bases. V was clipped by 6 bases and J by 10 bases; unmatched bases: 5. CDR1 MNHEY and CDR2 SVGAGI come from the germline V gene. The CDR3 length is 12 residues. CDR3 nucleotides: TGTGCCAGCAGAACCGGACAGGGGGGAGCTTTCTTT. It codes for CASRTGQGGAFF.